The clone carrying this T cell receptor beta chain was counted between two and nine times. What it recognizes is unknown. Roughly 41,000 productive templates were obtained per sample on average. Clones were read by immunoSEQ multiplex PCR, and TCRdb kept only the in-frame ones, dropping some. Seen here are several thousand clones, less than 75% observed once, and the top ten hold under 80%. This entry belongs to a study of STAT3 mutations in large granular lymphocyte leukemia. Study-wide background: More than half of T-LGLL patients received immunosuppressive therapy.

Study results and limitations: TCR clonotype switching after therapy occurred in about 35% of the 18 patients. A small but highly pathogenic clone may have been missed. At least one immunodominant TCR beta clonotype appeared in every T-cell large granular lymphocyte leukemia patient.

Germline V gene lookup returns CDR1 GTSNPN and CDR2 SVGIG (reference sequence). Between the trimmed V and J ends, which lost 4 bases and 6 bases, there was a span of 9 bases. The CDR3 runs to 11 residues. This chain links TRBV30 with TRBJ1-2; maybe TRBD1 (6 bases). The TCR was taken from a boy aged 5 to 17 with T-cell large granular lymphocyte leukemia. Some clones in this sample may be carry-over from other donors' samples. Input material: peripheral blood mononuclear cells. CDR3: CAWMGANGYTF. CDR3 in DNA: TGTGCCTGGATGGGGGCTAATGGCTACACCTTC.